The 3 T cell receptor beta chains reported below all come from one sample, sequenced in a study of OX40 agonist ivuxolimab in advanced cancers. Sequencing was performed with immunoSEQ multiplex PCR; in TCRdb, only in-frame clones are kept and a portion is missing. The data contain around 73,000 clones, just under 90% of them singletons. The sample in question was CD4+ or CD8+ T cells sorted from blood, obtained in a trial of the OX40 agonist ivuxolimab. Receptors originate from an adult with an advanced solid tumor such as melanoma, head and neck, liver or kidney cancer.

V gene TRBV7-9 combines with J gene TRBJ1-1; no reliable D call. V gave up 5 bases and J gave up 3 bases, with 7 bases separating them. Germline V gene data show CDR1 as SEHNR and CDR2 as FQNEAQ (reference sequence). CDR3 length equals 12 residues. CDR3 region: CASSEGYTEAFF. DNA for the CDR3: TGTGCCAGCAGCGAAGGATACACTGAAGCTTTCTTT. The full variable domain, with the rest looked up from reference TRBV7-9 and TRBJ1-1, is DTGVSQNPRHKITKRGQNVTFRCDPISEHNRLYWYRQTLGQGPEFLTYFQNEAQLEKSRLLSDRFSAERPKGSFSTLEIQRTEQGDSAMYLCASSEGYTEAFFGQGTRLTVV.

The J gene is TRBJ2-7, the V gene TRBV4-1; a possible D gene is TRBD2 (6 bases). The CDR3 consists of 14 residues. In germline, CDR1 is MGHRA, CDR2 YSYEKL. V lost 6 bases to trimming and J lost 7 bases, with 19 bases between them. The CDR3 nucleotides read TGCGCCAGCAGACCCGAGGGAGGTGGGGGGGAGCAGTACTTC. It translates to CASRPEGGGGEQYF.

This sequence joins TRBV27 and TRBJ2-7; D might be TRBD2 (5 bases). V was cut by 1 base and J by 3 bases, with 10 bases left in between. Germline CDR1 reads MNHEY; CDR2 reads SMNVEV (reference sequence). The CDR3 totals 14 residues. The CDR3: CASSLWLGSYEQYF. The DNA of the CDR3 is TGTGCCAGCAGTTTATGGTTGGGGAGCTACGAGCAGTACTTC.